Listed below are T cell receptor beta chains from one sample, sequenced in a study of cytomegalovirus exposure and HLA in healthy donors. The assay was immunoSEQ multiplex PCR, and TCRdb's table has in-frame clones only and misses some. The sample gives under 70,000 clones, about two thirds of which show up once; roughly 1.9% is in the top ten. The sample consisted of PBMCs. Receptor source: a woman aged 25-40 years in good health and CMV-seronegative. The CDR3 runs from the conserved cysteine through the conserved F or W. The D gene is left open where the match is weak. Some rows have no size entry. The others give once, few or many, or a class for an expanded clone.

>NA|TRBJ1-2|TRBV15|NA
CATSRDWRTDYGYTF
TGTGCCACCAGCAGAGATTGGAGGACGGACTATGGCTACACCTTC
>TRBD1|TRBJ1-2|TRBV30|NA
CAWTGGWTYGYTF
TGTGCCTGGACAGGGGGCTGGACCTATGGCTACACCTTC
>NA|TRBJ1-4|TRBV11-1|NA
CASSLGGVGEKLFF
TGTGCCAGCAGCTTGGGAGGGGTTGGCGAAAAACTGTTTTTT
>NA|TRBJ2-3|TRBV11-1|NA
CASSSRVIDTQYF
TGTGCCAGCAGCTCCAGGGTAATAGATACGCAGTATTTT
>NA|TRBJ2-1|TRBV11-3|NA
CASSLHRAKNEQFF
TGTGCCAGCAGCTTACACAGGGCGAAGAATGAGCAGTTCTTC
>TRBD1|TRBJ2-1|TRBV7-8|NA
CASSLAEDRGGEQFF
TGTGCCAGCAGCTTAGCCGAGGACAGGGGCGGTGAGCAGTTCTTC
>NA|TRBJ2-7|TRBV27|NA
CASSLSTGERYYEQYF
TGTGCCAGCAGTTTATCGACAGGAGAAAGGTACTACGAGCAGTACTTC
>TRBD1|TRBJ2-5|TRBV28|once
CASSPGTGEETQYF
TGTGCCAGCAGTCCCGGGACAGGGGAAGAGACCCAGTACTTC
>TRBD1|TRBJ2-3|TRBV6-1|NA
CASSSTGGGTDTQYF
TGTGCCAGCAGTTCGACAGGGGGCGGGACAGATACGCAGTATTTT
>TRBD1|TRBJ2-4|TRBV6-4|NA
CASSTDRAGIQYF
TGTGCCAGCAGTACGGACAGGGCAGGGATTCAGTACTTC
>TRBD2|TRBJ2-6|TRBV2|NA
CASTIRGAGANVLTF
TGTGCCAGCACTATTCGGGGGGCTGGGGCCAACGTCCTGACTTTC
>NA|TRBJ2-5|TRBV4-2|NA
CASSQAPAPQETQYF
TGTGCCAGCAGCCAAGCCCCAGCGCCCCAAGAGACCCAGTACTTC
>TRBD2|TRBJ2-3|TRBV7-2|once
CASSIGGAGADTQYF
TGTGCCAGCAGCATCGGGGGGGCCGGGGCAGATACGCAGTATTTT
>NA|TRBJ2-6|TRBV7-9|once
CASSSPRGRSNSGANVLTF
TGTGCCAGCAGCTCGCCCAGGGGGAGGTCTAACTCTGGGGCCAACGTCCTGACTTTC
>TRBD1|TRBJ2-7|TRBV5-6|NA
CASSFGTGEIYEQYF
TGTGCCAGCAGCTTCGGGACAGGAGAAATCTACGAGCAGTACTTC
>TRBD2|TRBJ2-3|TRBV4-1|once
CASSQDRGVRVYF
TGCGCCAGCAGCCAAGATCGGGGGGTTCGGGTGTATTTT
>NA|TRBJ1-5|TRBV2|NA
CASNEGGGNQPQHF
TGTGCCAGCAACGAGGGAGGAGGCAATCAGCCCCAGCATTTT
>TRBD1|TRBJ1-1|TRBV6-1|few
CASSEMGQLNTEAFF
TGTGCCAGCAGTGAAATGGGACAGTTGAACACTGAAGCTTTCTTT
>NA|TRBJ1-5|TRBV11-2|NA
CASSLAGGDQPQHF
TGTGCCAGCAGCTTGGCAGGAGGGGATCAGCCCCAGCATTTT
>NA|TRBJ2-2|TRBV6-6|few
CASSYRKNTGELFF
TGTGCCAGCAGTTACCGTAAGAACACCGGGGAGCTGTTTTTT
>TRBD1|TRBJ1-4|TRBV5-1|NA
CASSPRGADRGFEKLFF
TGCGCCAGCAGCCCGAGGGGTGCCGACAGGGGTTTTGAAAAACTGTTTTTT